The next 21 T cell receptor beta chains were all read from a single sample in a study of early T cells in non-severe SARS-CoV-2 infection. TCRdb re-derived calls from the 5' RACE reads in MiXCR, one entry per CDR3 protein. The data contain tens of thousands of distinct CDR3 sequences, 4.5% to 7.5% of them singletons. The sequenced sample was whole blood. These receptors were collected from an adult who was a healthcare worker with PCR-confirmed SARS-CoV-2 infection or an uninfected control (not recorded which).

The J gene is TRBJ2-1, the V gene TRBV7-9; 7 nucleotides match TRBD2. Germline V gene sequence: CDR1 SEHNR, CDR2 FQNEAQ (reference sequence). CDR3 length equals 15 residues. Trimming at V came to 3 bases and at J to 3 bases, leaving 5 bases not matched to a gene. The CDR3 DNA reads TGTGCCAGCAGCTTGGGACTACCTAACTACAATGAGCAGTTCTTC. It encodes CASSLGLPNYNEQFF.

This clonotype was seen a few times. This chain connects TRBV4-3 to TRBJ2-2, with 8 nucleotides matching TRBD2. Germline lookup yields CDR1 LGHNA and CDR2 YSLEER. Unmatched junction bases numbered 7, after V lost 0 bases and J lost 4 bases. The CDR3 spans 17 residues. Written as DNA, the CDR3 is TGCGCCAGCAGCCAAGATCCAGCGGGGGCACTCACCGGGGAGCTGTTTTTT. Its protein is CASSQDPAGALTGELFF.

This clonotype was found a few times. The chain has TRBV4-3 and TRBJ2-4, with 7 bases matching TRBD1. The CDR3 runs 19 residues. The junction had 14 bases not matched to a gene; V was cut back by 0 bases and J by 3 bases. Per germline, CDR1 LGHNA and CDR2 YSLEER. CDR3 sequence: CASSQDFRGQSAGKNIQYF. The CDR3 nucleotides read TGCGCCAGCAGCCAAGATTTTCGGGGACAGTCGGCAGGCAAAAACATTCAGTACTTC.

This clonotype was counted many times. This CDR3 reads CASSSVGLSPLHF. For the CDR3, the DNA is TGTGCCAGCAGTAGTGTTGGGCTTTCACCCCTCCACTTT. The chain has TRBV12-3 or TRBV12-4 and TRBJ1-6; D gene uncertain. V lost 5 bases, J lost 9 bases, and 11 bases lay in between. The CDR3 has 13 residues.

This clonotype was seen repeatedly, ten times or more. The genes are TRBV7-2 and TRBJ2-2, with TRBD1 matching over 10 bases. V shed 7 bases and J 4 bases; nucleotides not matched to a gene: 3. CDR3 length: 14 residues. Per germline, CDR1 SGHTA and CDR2 FQGNSA. CDR3 sequence reads: CASIRDRGTGELFF. The CDR3 DNA is TGTGCCAGCATCCGGGACAGGGGCACCGGGGAGCTGTTTTTT.

This clonotype has at least ten counts. This chain links TRBV14 with TRBJ2-7; 9 positions match TRBD2. Looked up from germline, CDR1 is SGHDN and CDR2 is FVKESK. This CDR3 is built from 14 residues. With 4 bases clipped from V and 4 bases from J, the junction kept 5 bases outside the gene matches. The CDR3 DNA sequence: TGTGCCAGCAGCCCAGCGGGAGGAGGTTACGAGCAGTACTTC. Its protein product is CASSPAGGGYEQYF.

This clonotype was observed at least ten times. The gene calls are TRBV29-1 and TRBJ2-1, with D possibly TRBD2 on 6 matching bases. The CDR3 has 14 amino acids. Trimming pared 1 base from V and 6 bases from J, leaving 13 bases between. Germline loops: CDR1 SQVTM, CDR2 ANQGSEA. CDR3 sequence: CSVEGLGGSNEQFF. CDR3 DNA: TGCAGCGTTGAAGGGTTGGGGGGAAGCAATGAGCAGTTCTTC.

In this sample, this clonotype turned up many times. This chain uses TRBV7-2 with TRBJ2-3; D perhaps matches TRBD2 (6 bases). The germline V and J ends were trimmed by 1 base and 8 bases, with 13 bases remaining between them. From germline, CDR1 is SGHTA and CDR2 FQGNSA. The CDR3 loop spans 14 amino acids. The CDR3 is CASSLVSGSATQYF. DNA of the CDR3: TGTGCCAGCAGCTTAGTTAGCGGAAGCGCTACGCAGTATTTT.

V and J are TRBV6-5 and TRBJ1-1; maybe TRBD1 (5 bases). Germline V CDR1 and CDR2: MNHEY, SVGAGI. V lost 7 bases, J lost 4 bases, and 19 bases lay in between. CDR3 size: 15 residues. The CDR3 bases are TGTGCCAGCAAGGGGCTTCAGGTGCGAGGCACTGAAGCTTTCTTT. This translates into CASKGLQVRGTEAFF.

This clonotype was found a few times. The V call is TRBV7-6, the J call TRBJ2-5; D is possibly TRBD2 (5 bases). The CDR3 totals 14 residues. The V gene's germline CDR1 is SGHVS and CDR2 FNYEAQ. V was cut by 5 bases and J by 4 bases, with 14 bases left in between. CDR3 residues: CASSPPNEGETQYF. As DNA, the CDR3 is TGTGCCAGCAGCCCCCCTAACGAGGGAGAGACCCAGTACTTC.

This clonotype was seen at least ten times. The chain uses TRBV27 and TRBJ2-7; D remains ambiguous. From germline, CDR1 is MNHEY and CDR2 SMNVEV (reference sequence). The ends were cut back, 4 bases at V and 2 bases at J, with 9 bases in the middle. CDR3 length equals 13 residues. The CDR3 region has the DNA TGTGCCAGCAGTTCCCATGGGGCCTACGAGCAGTACTTC. Protein: CASSSHGAYEQYF.

This clonotype turned up a few times. This sequence joins TRBV7-6 and TRBJ2-2; D is undetermined. CDR3 length: 12 amino acids. The V end was cut by 8 bases, the J end by 1 base, with 5 bases between. CDR1 is SGHVS, CDR2 FNYEAQ, per germline. The CDR3 protein is CASVGNTGELFF. The CDR3 DNA reads TGTGCCAGCGTAGGGAACACCGGGGAGCTGTTTTTT.

The sample holds many counts of this clonotype. This chain joins TRBV2 and TRBJ2-3; TRBD2 agrees at 7 bases. The CDR3 is 15 residues long. Looked up from germline, CDR1 is SNHLY and CDR2 is FYNNEI. V dropped 6 bases and J dropped 2; count of bases not matched to a gene: 8. The DNA of the CDR3 is TGTGCCAGCAGGCGGGGGAGCCCGAACACAGATACGCAGTATTTT. Encoded protein: CASRRGSPNTDTQYF.

CDR3 nucleotide sequence: TGTGCCAGCAGCCACCTGAACCTCAATGAGCAGTTCTTC. Its protein is CASSHLNLNEQFF. The rearrangement joins TRBV14 to TRBJ2-1, with D unresolved. Trimming left V 3 bases short and J 6 bases short, with 9 bases between. The V gene's germline CDR1 is SGHDN and CDR2 FVKESK. The length of the CDR3 is 13 residues.

This clonotype showed up just a few times. CDR3 nucleotides: TGTGCCAGCCGGACGGGAAAGACCCAGTACTTC. Amino acid sequence: CASRTGKTQYF. This chain links TRBV12-3 or TRBV12-4 with TRBJ2-5; the D gene is possibly TRBD2 (5 bases). The CDR3 loop spans 11 amino acids. With 8 bases removed from V and 6 bases from J, the gap between germline ends came to 10 bases.

This clonotype showed up many times. The CDR3 nucleotides are TGTGCCAGCAGCTTAGTGCTAGGACTAGCGGGGATCACAGATACGCAGTATTTT. Translating it yields CASSLVLGLAGITDTQYF. The chain recombines TRBV7-9 with TRBJ2-3; 12 bases map to TRBD2. Losses at the gene ends were 1 base for V and 2 bases for J; bases not matched to a gene: 7. In germline, CDR1 is SEHNR, CDR2 FQNEAQ (reference sequence). The CDR3 length is 18 residues.

In this sample, this clonotype turned up many times. The V and J genes are TRBV28 and TRBJ2-1, with D maybe TRBD1 (5 bases). The germline gives CDR1 MDHEN, CDR2 SYDVKM. The CDR3 has 12 residues. With 6 bases removed from V and 9 bases from J, the gap between germline ends came to 12 bases. The CDR3 DNA reads TGTGCCAGCAGCCCCAGGGCTTTTGAGCAGTTCTTC. Translated, it gives CASSPRAFEQFF.

This clonotype was observed many times. This chain connects TRBV6-2 or TRBV6-3 to TRBJ2-5; the D is unclear. The CDR3 is 15 residues long. CDR1 and CDR2 from the germline V gene are MNHEY and SVGEGT. The V gene lost 6 bases and the J gene lost 4 bases, with 18 bases spanning the gap. CDR3 nucleotide sequence: TGTGCCAGCAGCCTTCGTCCGTCGCTTGCAGAGACCCAGTACTTC. It is translated as CASSLRPSLAETQYF.

This clonotype showed up many times. The chain has TRBV20-1 and TRBJ1-6; D possibly corresponds to TRBD1 (5 bases). Germline V gene lookup returns CDR1 DFQATT and CDR2 SNEGSKA (reference sequence). The CDR3 has 12 amino acids. Trimming removed 2 bases from V and 10 bases from J, with 9 bases in between. The CDR3: CSARTGQSPLHF. In DNA form, the CDR3 reads TGCAGTGCTAGAACAGGACAATCACCCCTCCACTTT.

This clonotype was seen at least ten times. The chain uses TRBV12-3 or TRBV12-4 and TRBJ2-5; 8 nucleotides match TRBD1. The CDR3 spans 16 residues. V lost 0 bases to trimming and J lost 2 bases; unmatched junction nucleotides: 5. The CDR3 spells CASSLAGQEVQETQYF. In DNA form, the CDR3 reads TGTGCCAGCAGTTTAGCGGGACAGGAAGTACAAGAGACCCAGTACTTC.

This clonotype was seen repeatedly, ten times or more. This rearrangement joins TRBV19 to TRBJ1-2, with TRBD1 matching 7 bases. CDR1 is LNHDA, CDR2 SQIVND, per germline (reference sequence). This CDR3 has 14 amino acids. J was trimmed by 4 bases and V by 6 bases; bases with no gene match: 8. The CDR3 nucleotides are TGTGCCAGTAGAGGAACGGGACAGTTCTATGGCTACACCTTC. Its protein product is CASRGTGQFYGYTF.